This TCR beta chain derives from a study of shared clonotypes between healthy human individuals. For the study at large: The study drew on two women and three men aged 18 to 49 as donors. The study's findings and limits: Measured sharing among donors was expected to vary with sequencing depth.

From germline, CDR1 is SGHTA and CDR2 FQGTGA. The CDR3 is 15 amino acids. Between the trimmed V and J ends, which lost 5 bases and 2 bases, there was a span of 15 bases. Data came from immunoSEQ multiplex PCR; TCRdb stores just in-frame clones and leaves some out. The sample includes more than 850,000 clones, about 84% of them seen just once. A note on this clone: Its matching antigen is unknown.

In the CD4+ fraction, cells were divided into CD45RA+ naive and CD45RA-negative memory subsets. The TCR comes from a man aged 18 to 35 in good health. Some clones in this sample may be carry-over from other donors' samples. The J gene is TRBJ1-1, the V gene TRBV7-3, with a weak D call TRBD1 (6 bases). Sequencing was carried out using memory CD4+ T cells from PBMCs. Specified subset: CD45RA-negative fraction. CDR3 DNA sequence: TGTGCCAGCAGCCTCGAGGGGGGGCGCAACACTGAAGCTTTCTTT. Translating gives CASSLEGGRNTEAFF.